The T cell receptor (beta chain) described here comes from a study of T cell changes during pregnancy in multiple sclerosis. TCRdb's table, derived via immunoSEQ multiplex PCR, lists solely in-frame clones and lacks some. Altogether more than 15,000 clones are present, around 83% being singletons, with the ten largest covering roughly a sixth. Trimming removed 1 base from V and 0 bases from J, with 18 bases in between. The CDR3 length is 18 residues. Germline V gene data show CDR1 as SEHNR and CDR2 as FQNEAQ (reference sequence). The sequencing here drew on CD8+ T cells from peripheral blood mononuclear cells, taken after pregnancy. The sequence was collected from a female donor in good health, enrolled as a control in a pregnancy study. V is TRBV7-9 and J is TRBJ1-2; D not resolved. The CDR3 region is CASSLGWVGSQANYGYTF. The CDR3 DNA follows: TGTGCCAGCAGCTTAGGGTGGGTGGGGAGCCAAGCTAACTATGGCTACACCTTC.